The rows below give T cell receptor beta chains drawn from one sample of a study of PD-1 blockade in classical Hodgkin lymphoma. Using immunoSEQ multiplex PCR, the repertoire was profiled, and TCRdb retains in-frame clones only, with some absent. The sample shows about 41,000 clones, approximately 70% of them seen only once. The sequences come from peripheral blood mononuclear cells (PBMCs), collected before the fourth cycle of nivolumab. Every receptor here comes from a human donor with classical Hodgkin lymphoma. The CDR3 runs from the conserved cysteine through the conserved F or W. A D gene is named only where the DNA matches it firmly. Expanded clones get a size class; other rows say once, few or many, or leave the size out.

TRBJ2-1 . TRBV7-8 few TGTGCCAGCAGCTTAGTATGGTTTGAGCAGTTCTTC CASSLVWFEQFF
TRBJ2-2 TRBD1 TRBV7-8 once TGTGCCAGCAGCCGCTCGAACAGGGGATTTGACGGGGAGCTGTTTTTT CASSRSNRGFDGELFF
TRBJ2-1 TRBD2 TRBV28 . TGTGCCAGCAGTTTGGAGCTTAGCGGGGGGGCGAGTGAGCAGTTCTTC CASSLELSGGASEQFF
TRBJ1-6 . TRBV4-2 medium-sized TGTGCCAGCAGCCAAGATGAAGGGACTCTCGCATCACCCCTCCACTTT CASSQDEGTLASPLHF
TRBJ2-2 . TRBV5-6 . TGTGCCAGCAGCTTCACGGTGGGACTTTCGAACACCGGGGAGCTGTTTTTT CASSFTVGLSNTGELFF
TRBJ1-3 . TRBV6-5 . TGTGCCAGCAGTCCTACGCGGGGCTCTGGAAACACCATATATTTT CASSPTRGSGNTIYF
TRBJ1-1 . TRBV14 few TGTGCCAGCAGCCCATTGACAGAAGAGAACACTGAAGCTTTCTTT CASSPLTEENTEAFF
TRBJ1-5 TRBD1 TRBV28 . TGTGCCAGCAGACGAATCCGGGACAGGGTTCAGCCCCAGCATTTT CASRRIRDRVQPQHF
TRBJ2-7 . TRBV5-1 . TGCGCCAGCAGCTTGGAGGGATTCTCCTACGAGCAGTACTTC CASSLEGFSYEQYF
TRBJ2-2 . TRBV7-9 . TGTGCCAGCAGCCCCGGACAGCCGAACACCGGGGAGCTGTTTTTT CASSPGQPNTGELFF
TRBJ2-3 TRBD2 TRBV19 . TGTGCCAGTAAGGGGCTAGCGGGGGGGAATACGCAGTATTTT CASKGLAGGNTQYF
TRBJ2-7 . TRBV6-1 few TGTGCCAGCAGCGACAGGATTTTCTACGAGCAGTACTTC CASSDRIFYEQYF
TRBJ1-1 . TRBV30 . TGTGCCTGGAGAGTGAACACTGAAGCTTTCTTT CAWRVNTEAFF
TRBJ1-4 . TRBV19 . TGTGCCAGTAGTATTGAGGGACTTTGGGGTGAAAAACTGTTTTTT CASSIEGLWGEKLFF
TRBJ1-1 . TRBV6-6 few TGTGCCAGCAACACAAACGGCCCCCCCGGGGGCACTGAAGCTTTCTTT CASNTNGPPGGTEAFF
TRBJ2-7 TRBD1 TRBV2 . TGTGCCAGCAGACTTGACAGGGAGAACGAGCAGTACTTC CASRLDRENEQYF
TRBJ2-7 . TRBV10-3 . TGTGCCATCAGTGACCCGACAAGCTCCTACGAGCAGTACTTC CAISDPTSSYEQYF
TRBJ2-1 . TRBV15 few TGTGCCACCAGCTACTCGAGTAACAATGAGCAGTTCTTC CATSYSSNNEQFF
TRBJ2-7 . TRBV7-2 . TGTGCCAGCAGCCCCCGGGTGGGGGAGGTCTCATCCGAGCAGTACTTC CASSPRVGEVSSEQYF
TRBJ1-1 . TRBV11-1 . TGTGCCAGCAGCTTACTCTCCACTGAAGCTTTCTTT CASSLLSTEAFF
TRBJ2-7 TRBD1 TRBV10-3 . TGTGCCATCAGTGACGACAGGGGAGCCTACGAGCAGTACTTC CAISDDRGAYEQYF
TRBJ1-1 TRBD1 TRBV2 . TGTGCCAGCAGTGAATTTGGACAGGGATTGAACACTGAAGCTTTCTTT CASSEFGQGLNTEAFF
TRBJ2-3 . TRBV7-3 . TGTGCCAGCAGCCCCCAACTTCAGGGGGGAGGAGATACGCAGTATTTT CASSPQLQGGGDTQYF
TRBJ2-2 TRBD1 TRBV6-5 . TGTGCCAGCAGTTCGTCACAGGGGGCCACCGGGGAGCTGTTTTTT CASSSSQGATGELFF
TRBJ2-5 . TRBV2 . TGTGCCAGCAGTGAAAGGGGAGAGACCCAGTACTTC CASSERGETQYF
TRBJ2-7 . TRBV7-9 few TGTGCCAGCAGCTTCCCCGGAACCCACGAGCAGTACTTC CASSFPGTHEQYF
TRBJ2-5 . TRBV11-1 . TGTGCCAGCAGCCATCAGGCCTCACTCCAAGAGACCCAGTACTTC CASSHQASLQETQYF
TRBJ2-6 . TRBV19 . TGTGCCAGTAGTACTCCACGCTCTGGGGCCAACGTCCTGACTTTC CASSTPRSGANVLTF
TRBJ2-1 TRBD2 TRBV30 . TGTGCCTCCCACTCCAGCGGGAACTCCTACAATGAGCAGTTCTTC CASHSSGNSYNEQFF
TRBJ2-1 . TRBV9 . TGTGCCAGCAGCGTAGGACAGGTCTCCTACAATGAGCAGTTCTTC CASSVGQVSYNEQFF
TRBJ1-6 TRBD1 TRBV7-2 . TGTGCCAGCAGTCCGGGACAGGGGTTCGGTACACCCCTCCACTTT CASSPGQGFGTPLHF
TRBJ2-3 . TRBV15 . TGTGCCACCAGCAGCCCCCCAGGAAGGCGGAGCACAGATACGCAGTATTTT CATSSPPGRRSTDTQYF
TRBJ2-1 . TRBV10-3 . TGTGCCATCACGTACAGTGCCGTCTACAATGAGCAGTTCTTC CAITYSAVYNEQFF
TRBJ2-7 . TRBV11-2 few TGTGCCAGCAGCTTAGAGGGGGGTGGGGCTCATTCCTACGAGCAGTACTTC CASSLEGGGAHSYEQYF
TRBJ2-1 TRBD2 TRBV5-4 . TGTGCCAGCAGCTTGGAGCGGGGGGCCTACAATGAGCAGTTCTTC CASSLERGAYNEQFF
TRBJ2-7 . TRBV7-8 . TGTGCCAGCAGCTTACTCCCTAGCAAGTACGAGCAGTACTTC CASSLLPSKYEQYF
TRBJ2-7 . TRBV27 . TGTGCCAGCAGTCCCGGAGGGCCCGCCTACGAGCAGTACTTC CASSPGGPAYEQYF
TRBJ2-5 TRBD2 TRBV27 few TGTGCCAGCAGTTTCTTCGGGAGGGCCAAAGAGACCCAGTACTTC CASSFFGRAKETQYF
TRBJ2-1 . TRBV5-6 . TGTGCCAGCAGCTTAGGGGGGCCTAAAGTCAGGGAGCAGTTCTTC CASSLGGPKVREQFF
TRBJ1-1 . TRBV5-1 once TGCGCCAGCAGCTTGGCCGGTTATGGGAACACTGAAGCTTTCTTT CASSLAGYGNTEAFF
TRBJ2-7 . TRBV2 . TGTGCCAGCAGTGCCTCGAGGGGGGAGCAGTACTTC CASSASRGEQYF
TRBJ2-5 . TRBV2 . TGTGCCAGCAGACAAACGGGTCCCAAAGAGACCCAGTACTTC CASRQTGPKETQYF
TRBJ1-2 TRBD1 TRBV7-9 . TGTGCCAGCAGCCCACGGACAGGGAAAAATCCGCGGGATTTCGGTGGCTACACCTTC CASSPRTGKNPRDFGGYTF
TRBJ2-3 . TRBV7-6 . TGTGCCAGCAGCTTACAGGGGGGAGCAGATACGCAGTATTTT CASSLQGGADTQYF
TRBJ1-6 . TRBV7-8 few TGTGCCAGCAGCTTAGAAGGGGGACAAAGTTCACCCCTCCACTTT CASSLEGGQSSPLHF
TRBJ2-3 . TRBV6-6 few TGTGCCAGCAGTTACGAAGGAGATACGCAGTATTTT CASSYEGDTQYF
TRBJ1-1 . TRBV19 few TGTGCCAGTAGTATAACCACGATTGGGGACACTGAAGCTTTCTTT CASSITTIGDTEAFF
TRBJ2-1 . TRBV7-7 . TGTGCTAGCAGCTTAGGGGACAACTCCTACAATGAGCAGTTCTTC CASSLGDNSYNEQFF
TRBJ2-1 . TRBV21-1 once TGTGCCAGCCTCATCCATTATCGGGGAAGTCATAATGAGCAGTTCTTC CASLIHYRGSHNEQFF
TRBJ2-5 . TRBV5-6 . TGTGCCAGCAGCTTGGTGAAGCGGTGGGAGACCCAGTACTTC CASSLVKRWETQYF
TRBJ2-3 . TRBV6-1 . TGTGCCAGCAGTGAGTACGGGACCGGATTAGATACGCAGTATTTT CASSEYGTGLDTQYF
TRBJ1-2 TRBD1 TRBV5-4 . TGTGCCAGCAGCTACGAACAGGGGAACTATGGCTACACCTTC CASSYEQGNYGYTF
TRBJ1-6 . TRBV4-3 few TGCGCCAGCAGCCAAGATCGAGGGGGGTGGGGTACCCTCCACTTT CASSQDRGGWGTLHF
TRBJ2-4 TRBD1 TRBV5-4 . TGTGCCAGCAGCTTACAGGGGAGTAACATTCAGTACTTC CASSLQGSNIQYF
TRBJ2-5 . TRBV30 few TGTGCCTGGAGTGTTAGAGAACAAGGGGTCGCTGGGACCCAGTACTTC CAWSVREQGVAGTQYF